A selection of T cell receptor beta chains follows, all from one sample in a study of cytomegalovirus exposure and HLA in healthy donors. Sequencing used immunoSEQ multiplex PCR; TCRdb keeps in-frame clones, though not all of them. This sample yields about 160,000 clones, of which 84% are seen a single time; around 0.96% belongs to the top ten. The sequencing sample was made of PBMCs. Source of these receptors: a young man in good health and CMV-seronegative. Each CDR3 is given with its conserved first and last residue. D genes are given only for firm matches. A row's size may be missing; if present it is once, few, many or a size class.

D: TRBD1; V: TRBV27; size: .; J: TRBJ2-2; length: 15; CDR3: CASSSRQGWAGELFF; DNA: TGTGCCAGCAGTTCCCGACAGGGGTGGGCCGGGGAGCTGTTTTTT
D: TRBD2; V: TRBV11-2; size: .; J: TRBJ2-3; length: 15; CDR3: CASSLTGGPGDTQYF; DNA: TGTGCCAGCAGCTTGACGGGAGGGCCAGGAGATACGCAGTATTTT
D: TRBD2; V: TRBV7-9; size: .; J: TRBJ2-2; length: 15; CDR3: CASSPSGTHRMELFF; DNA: TGTGCCAGCAGCCCTAGCGGAACTCACCGGATGGAGCTGTTTTTT
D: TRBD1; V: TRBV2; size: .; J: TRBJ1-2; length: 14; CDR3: CASRREGQVYGYTF; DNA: TGTGCCAGCAGGAGGGAAGGACAGGTCTATGGCTACACCTTT
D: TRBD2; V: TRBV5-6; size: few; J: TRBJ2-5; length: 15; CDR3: CASSLTGGSKQTQYF; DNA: TGTGCCAGCAGCTTGACCGGGGGGTCTAAGCAGACCCAGTACTTC
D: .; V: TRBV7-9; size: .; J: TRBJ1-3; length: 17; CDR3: CASRPRAPLTNGNTIYF; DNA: TGTGCCAGCAGGCCGAGGGCCCCCCTAACCAACGGAAACACCATATATTTT
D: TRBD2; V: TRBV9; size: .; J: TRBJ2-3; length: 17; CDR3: CASSAGGLAASTDTQYF; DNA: TGTGCCAGCAGCGCCGGCGGGCTAGCGGCTAGCACAGATACGCAGTATTTT
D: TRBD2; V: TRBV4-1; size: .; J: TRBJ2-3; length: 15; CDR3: CASSPLVSGEDTQYF; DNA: TGCGCCAGCAGCCCGCTGGTTAGCGGGGAAGATACGCAGTATTTT
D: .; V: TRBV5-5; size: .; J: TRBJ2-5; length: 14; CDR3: CASSLGLQQETQYF; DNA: TGTGCCAGCAGCTTGGGACTTCAACAAGAGACCCAGTACTTC
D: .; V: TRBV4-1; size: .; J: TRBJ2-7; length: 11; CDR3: CASSQGHGQYF; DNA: TGCGCCAGCAGCCAAGGTCACGGGCAGTACTTC
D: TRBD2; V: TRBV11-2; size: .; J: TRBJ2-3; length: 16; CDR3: CASSLRLAGSTDTQYF; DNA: TGTGCCAGCAGCTTGAGACTAGCGGGGAGCACAGATACGCAGTATTTT
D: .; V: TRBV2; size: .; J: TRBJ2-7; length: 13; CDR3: CASSEVNSYEQYF; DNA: TGTGCCAGCAGTGAAGTCAACTCCTACGAGCAGTACTTC
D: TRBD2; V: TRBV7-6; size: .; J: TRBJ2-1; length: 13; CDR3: CASSLTGLAGQFF; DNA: TGTGCCAGCAGCTTAACGGGGCTAGCGGGGCAGTTCTTC
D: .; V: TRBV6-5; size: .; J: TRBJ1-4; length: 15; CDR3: CASSTGGQLTEKLFF; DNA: TGTGCCAGCAGTACCGGCGGACAACTTACTGAAAAACTGTTTTTT
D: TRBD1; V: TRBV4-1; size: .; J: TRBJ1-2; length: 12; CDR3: CASGDRGDGYTF; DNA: TGCGCCAGCGGGGACAGGGGGGATGGCTACACCTTC
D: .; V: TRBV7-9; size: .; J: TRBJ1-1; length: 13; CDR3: CASSLETGTEAFF; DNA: TGTGCCAGCAGCTTAGAAACAGGGACTGAAGCTTTCTTT
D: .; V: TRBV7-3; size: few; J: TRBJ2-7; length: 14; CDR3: CATTLEGSLHEQYF; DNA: TGTGCCACCACCCTGGAGGGTTCGCTCCACGAGCAGTACTTC